Sequencing of this TCR beta chain was carried out in a study of cytomegalovirus exposure and HLA in healthy donors. With 60 Vbeta and 13 Jbeta primers, the PCR was carried out. Assay used: immunoSEQ multiplex PCR; TCRdb lists only in-frame clones, some missing. The sample yields about 110,000 clones, less than 80% seen once. The CDR3 runs to 14 residues. Looked up from germline, CDR1 is MNHEY and CDR2 is SVGAGI. Trimming removed 4 bases from V and 2 bases from J, with 11 bases in between. The TCR was taken from a woman aged 25 to 39 in good health and CMV-seronegative. This chain joins TRBV6-5 and TRBJ1-2; D may be TRBD1 (5 bases). The sequenced sample consisted of PBMCs. CDR3 bases: TGTGCCAGCAGTTCGGACATATCAAACTATGGCTACACCTTC. Translation gives CASSSDISNYGYTF.